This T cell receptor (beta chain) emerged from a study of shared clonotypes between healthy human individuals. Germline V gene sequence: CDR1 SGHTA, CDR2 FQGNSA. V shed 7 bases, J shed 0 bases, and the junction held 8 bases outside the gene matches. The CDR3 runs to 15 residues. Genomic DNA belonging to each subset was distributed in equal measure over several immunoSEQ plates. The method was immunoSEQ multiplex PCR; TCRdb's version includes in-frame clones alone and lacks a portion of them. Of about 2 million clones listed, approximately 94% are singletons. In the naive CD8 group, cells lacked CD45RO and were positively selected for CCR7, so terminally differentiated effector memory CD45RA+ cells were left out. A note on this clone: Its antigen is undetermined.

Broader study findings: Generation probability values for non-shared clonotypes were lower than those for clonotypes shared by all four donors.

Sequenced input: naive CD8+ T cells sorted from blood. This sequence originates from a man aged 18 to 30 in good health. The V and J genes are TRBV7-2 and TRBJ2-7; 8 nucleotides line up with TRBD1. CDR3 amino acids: CASTPKQGDSYEQYF. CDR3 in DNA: TGTGCCAGCACCCCCAAACAGGGGGACTCCTACGAGCAGTACTTC.